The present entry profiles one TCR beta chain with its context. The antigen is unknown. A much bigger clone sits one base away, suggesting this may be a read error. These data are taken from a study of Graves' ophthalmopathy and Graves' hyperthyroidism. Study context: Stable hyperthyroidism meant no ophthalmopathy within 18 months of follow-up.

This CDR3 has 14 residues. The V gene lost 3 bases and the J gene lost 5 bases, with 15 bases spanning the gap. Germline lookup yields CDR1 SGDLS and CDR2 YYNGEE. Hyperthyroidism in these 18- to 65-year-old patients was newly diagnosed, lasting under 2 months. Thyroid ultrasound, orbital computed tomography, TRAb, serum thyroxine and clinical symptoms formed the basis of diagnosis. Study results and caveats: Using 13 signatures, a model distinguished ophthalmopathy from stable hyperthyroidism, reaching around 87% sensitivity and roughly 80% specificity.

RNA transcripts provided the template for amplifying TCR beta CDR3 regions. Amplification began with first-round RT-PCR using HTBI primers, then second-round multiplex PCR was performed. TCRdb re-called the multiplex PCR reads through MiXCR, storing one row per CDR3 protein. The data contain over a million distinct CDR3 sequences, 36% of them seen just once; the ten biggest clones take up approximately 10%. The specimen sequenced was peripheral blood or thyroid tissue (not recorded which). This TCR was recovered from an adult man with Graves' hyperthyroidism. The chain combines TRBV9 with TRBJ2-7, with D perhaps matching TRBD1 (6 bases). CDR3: CASSAVQGVHEQYF. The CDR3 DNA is TGTGCCAGCAGCGCCGTACAGGGTGTCCACGAGCAGTACTTC.